Listed below are T cell receptor beta chains from one sample, sequenced in a study of blood T cell repertoires in COVID-19. The method was immunoSEQ multiplex PCR; TCRdb's version includes in-frame clones alone and lacks a portion of them. The sample includes approximately 150,000 clones, approximately 87% seen only once; the top ten take over 35%. The sample comprised peripheral blood. These receptors were collected from a man aged 50-60 years who had recovered from COVID-19. Both conserved end residues are part of each CDR3. The D gene is left open where the match is weak. Some rows mark clone size as missing; the rest say once, few, many or name a class of expanded clone.

>-|TRBJ1-2|TRBV30|-
TGTGCCTGGACTTGGGGGGAAGCCTATGGCTACACCTTC
CAWTWGEAYGYTF
>TRBD1|TRBJ1-2|TRBV7-2|-
TGTGCCAGCAACTTACAGGGGCCTTATGGCTACACCTTC
CASNLQGPYGYTF
>TRBD2|TRBJ2-2|TRBV11-3|-
TGTGCCAGCAGCAGCGGGGGCGCTATGAACACCGGGGAGCTGTTTTTT
CASSSGGAMNTGELFF
>TRBD1|TRBJ1-2|TRBV6-6|-
TGTGCCAGCAGTTATGGGGACAGACCTTACTATGGCTACACCTTC
CASSYGDRPYYGYTF
>TRBD1|TRBJ1-5|TRBV5-1|-
TGCGCCAGCAGCAACCCGGGACAGGGTGGCAATCAGCCCCAGCATTTT
CASSNPGQGGNQPQHF
>TRBD1|TRBJ1-2|TRBV30|-
TGTGCCTGGAGCACAGGGGGTAACTACACCTTC
CAWSTGGNYTF
>-|TRBJ1-5|TRBV6-1|-
TGTGCCAGCAGTGAGCTCCTCGGACAGTACTATCAGCCCCAGCATTTT
CASSELLGQYYQPQHF
>TRBD1|TRBJ1-6|TRBV18|-
TGTGCCAGCTCACCCGGACAGGGGGCGATAGATTCACCCCTCCACTTT
CASSPGQGAIDSPLHF
>-|TRBJ2-7|TRBV4-1|-
TGCGCCAGCAGCCAAGAAGACAGGCAGAGCTACGAGCAGTACTTC
CASSQEDRQSYEQYF
>-|TRBJ2-7|TRBV6-1|-
TGTGCCAGCAGTGAAGCTTTCGAGGTCGGCGAGCAGTACTTC
CASSEAFEVGEQYF
>TRBD1|TRBJ2-1|TRBV19|-
TGTGCCAGTAGTCCCGGGACAGGGGGCTGGAATGAGCAGTTCTTC
CASSPGTGGWNEQFF
>-|TRBJ1-6|TRBV30|-
TGTGCCTGGACACGGGGAGATAATTCACCCCTCCACTTT
CAWTRGDNSPLHF
>TRBD1|TRBJ2-2|TRBV5-1|-
TGCGCCAGCAGCTCGAATACAGGGGCCGGGGAGCTGTTTTTT
CASSSNTGAGELFF
>TRBD2|TRBJ2-2|TRBV19|-
TGTGCCAGTAGTTGGACTAGCGGGGGGCGGACCGGGGAGCTGTTTTTT
CASSWTSGGRTGELFF
>-|TRBJ1-3|TRBV27|-
TGTGCCAGCAGCCCCCAGGTGGCTGGAAACACCATATATTTT
CASSPQVAGNTIYF
>TRBD1|TRBJ2-7|TRBV5-5|-
TGTGCCAGCAGCCCTTACAGGGGCCGGGACGAGCAGTACTTC
CASSPYRGRDEQYF
>TRBD1|TRBJ1-1|TRBV5-1|-
TGCGCCAGCAGCTTGTCGGGACAGGGTTACACTGAAGCTTTCTTT
CASSLSGQGYTEAFF
>TRBD2|TRBJ2-2|TRBV4-3|-
TGCGCCAGCAGCCAAGATCCTGCGGGGGGCACCGGGGAGCTGTTTTTT
CASSQDPAGGTGELFF
>TRBD2|TRBJ2-7|TRBV6-1|-
TGTGCCAGCAGCCTGACTAGCAGTACCTACGAGCAGTACTTC
CASSLTSSTYEQYF
>TRBD2|TRBJ2-2|TRBV7-8|-
TGTGCCAGCAGCTCCCGGGGAGGGCTAGTGACCGGGGAGCTGTTTTTT
CASSSRGGLVTGELFF
>TRBD2|TRBJ2-1|TRBV4-1|-
TGCGCCAGCAGCCCAGCGGGGTACCTCAATGAGCAGTTCTTC
CASSPAGYLNEQFF
>TRBD1|TRBJ2-5|TRBV5-1|-
TGCGCCAGTTACCGGGACAGGGGGCAGGAGACCCAGTACTTC
CASYRDRGQETQYF
>-|TRBJ2-1|TRBV27|-
TGTGCCAGCAGTTCTAGGGGGACATCCAACTCCTACAATGAGCAGTTCTTC
CASSSRGTSNSYNEQFF
>-|TRBJ2-2|TRBV2|-
TGTGCCAGCAGTCAGGACAGTGGGCTGTTTTTT
CASSQDSGLFF
>-|TRBJ1-1|TRBV11-2|-
TGTGCCAGCAGCTTAGAGGGGGGACCTCACCACACTGAAGCTTTCTTT
CASSLEGGPHHTEAFF
>-|TRBJ1-2|TRBV2|-
TGTGCCAGCACTCCGACAGGTTATAACTATGGCTACACCTTC
CASTPTGYNYGYTF
>-|TRBJ1-5|TRBV6-1|-
TGTGCCAGCAGTGAAGCACAGGGTTGGGATCAGCCCCAGCATTTT
CASSEAQGWDQPQHF
>-|TRBJ1-6|TRBV6-5|-
TGTGCCAGCAGGCGGGCCACTTCGGGATCACCCCTCCACTTT
CASRRATSGSPLHF
>-|TRBJ2-7|TRBV29-1|-
TGCAGCGTTGACTCCGGTTTCGGCTACGAGCAGTACTTC
CSVDSGFGYEQYF
>TRBD2|TRBJ2-2|TRBV7-2|-
TGTGCCAGCAGCGTGGGGACTAGCGGAACCGGGGAGCTGTTTTTT
CASSVGTSGTGELFF
>-|TRBJ1-6|TRBV27|-
TGTGCCAGCAGTACCAGGGATTCCTATAATTCACCCCTCCACTTT
CASSTRDSYNSPLHF
>TRBD1|TRBJ2-7|TRBV7-2|once
TGTGCCAGCAGCTTAGCAGCACAGGGGCTCATATCCACCTACGAGCAGTACTTC
CASSLAAQGLISTYEQYF
>TRBD2|TRBJ2-1|TRBV27|-
TGTGCCAGCAGTCCAGGGACTAGCGGGGGGAATGAGCAGTTCTTC
CASSPGTSGGNEQFF
>TRBD2|TRBJ2-5|TRBV5-1|-
TGCGCCAGCAGCTTGGGGAGTAGGCGGGCTAGCGGATACCAAGAGACCCAGTACTTC
CASSLGSRRASGYQETQYF
>TRBD1|TRBJ1-2|TRBV7-3|-
TGTGCCAGCAGCTCCGAGGGACAGGGAGTTCATGGCTACACCTTC
CASSSEGQGVHGYTF
>-|TRBJ1-5|TRBV18|-
TGTGCCAGCTCACCAACAGGGACGGGTCAGCCCCAGCATTTT
CASSPTGTGQPQHF
>TRBD1|TRBJ1-4|TRBV7-2|-
TGTGCCAGCAGCAAAGTGACAGGGGTGAAAGAAAAACTGTTTTTT
CASSKVTGVKEKLFF
>-|TRBJ1-6|TRBV6-1|-
TGTGCCAGCAGCGACGGGACACCCCTCCACTTT
CASSDGTPLHF
>TRBD2|TRBJ2-1|TRBV10-3|-
TGTGCCATCAGTGAACTTCGGGCGGGGGACGTAACCTACAATGAGCAGTTCTTC
CAISELRAGDVTYNEQFF
>TRBD2|TRBJ2-7|TRBV12-3/TRBV12-4|-
TGTGCCAGCACCAGCGGGGGGGCTTACGAGCAGTACTTC
CASTSGGAYEQYF
>-|TRBJ2-3|TRBV6-2/TRBV6-3|-
TGTGCCAGCAGTTACTTCAGGGTGACAGATACGCAGTATTTT
CASSYFRVTDTQYF
>-|TRBJ2-7|TRBV19|-
TGTGCCAGTTCGGGACAACTCTACGAGCAGTACTTC
CASSGQLYEQYF
>TRBD1|TRBJ1-1|TRBV4-1|-
TGCGCCAGCAGCCAACCGGGACAGGGGCCGAACACTGAAGCTTTCTTT
CASSQPGQGPNTEAFF
>-|TRBJ1-4|TRBV9|-
TGTGCCAGCAGCGTAGAGCCGGGGGCTAATGAAAAACTGTTTTTT
CASSVEPGANEKLFF
>-|TRBJ1-5|TRBV2|-
TGTGCCAGCAGTGAGTGGAGGCGGCGGGAGCGTCAGCCCCAGCATTTT
CASSEWRRRERQPQHF
>-|TRBJ1-1|TRBV7-9|-
TGTGCCAGCAGCTTTCCGGGTATGAACACTGAAGCTTTCTTT
CASSFPGMNTEAFF
>-|TRBJ1-4|TRBV19|-
TGTGCCAGTAGTACCCTTGGACAGTACGGTAATGAAAAACTGTTTTTT
CASSTLGQYGNEKLFF
>-|TRBJ1-6|TRBV6-2/TRBV6-3|-
TGTGCCAGCAGCCCAAACGACAGGCGCTCTTCTTCACCCCTCCACTTT
CASSPNDRRSSSPLHF
>TRBD1|TRBJ2-7|TRBV7-6|-
TGTGCCAGCAGCTCCGGACAGGGGGTAGCCTACGAGCAGTACTTC
CASSSGQGVAYEQYF
>TRBD1|TRBJ2-1|TRBV18|-
TGTGCCAGCTCACTAACAGGGGCTGAGCAGTTCTTC
CASSLTGAEQFF